Sequencing of this T cell receptor (beta chain) was carried out in a study of beta chain features in type 1 diabetes. Study-wide background: The study examined more than 100,000,000 sorted cells across all samples.

Study outcomes and limitations: VDJ junctions in type 1 diabetes patients carried more deletions and fewer insertions. Within each of all four CD4+ subsets, Type 1 diabetes patients had TCRB CDR3s that were moderately but significantly shorter.

The CDR3 contains 16 residues. Germline CDR1 reads SGDLS; CDR2 reads YYNGEE. The ends lost 0 bases at V and 4 bases at J; junction bases unmatched: 4. The study reverse transcribed the entire isolated RNA, so it sequenced expressed TCRB transcripts. Generated by immunoSEQ multiplex PCR, the TCRdb table keeps only in-frame clones and is missing some. The data show roughly 140,000 clones, about 9.4% seen once. About this clone itself: What it recognizes is unknown.

Blood was collected once per donor into heparin, averaging approximately 0.11 L. This chain links TRBV9 with TRBJ2-1, with 10 bases aligning to TRBD2. Sequencing was performed on central memory CD4+ T cells from blood. This clonotype was obtained from a man aged 25-45 years with type 1 diabetes. This CDR3 reads CASSVAGTSEYNEQFF. The CDR3 bases are TGTGCCAGCAGCGTAGCAGGGACTAGCGAGTACAATGAGCAGTTCTTC.